The 9 T cell receptor beta chains below all came from one sample that was sequenced in a study of cytomegalovirus exposure and HLA in healthy donors. PCR involved 60 Vbeta and 13 Jbeta primers. Some clones are missing from TCRdb's copy, which holds only in-frame ones; the method was immunoSEQ multiplex PCR. The table includes roughly 150,000 clones, 65% to 80% detected once. Sequencing was done on a sample of PBMCs. These receptors were collected from a man aged 40-50 years in good health and CMV-seronegative.

CDR3 DNA: TGTGCCAGCAGTTACTCTTTCGTCCCCTCTGGAAACACCATATATTTT. Encoded protein: CASSYSFVPSGNTIYF. The chain is built from TRBV6-5 and TRBJ1-3; unclear D gene. Germline-derived CDR1 and CDR2 are MNHEY and SVGAGI. With 0 bases removed from V and 0 bases from J, the gap between germline ends came to 9 bases. The CDR3 covers 16 residues.

The chain carries TRBV4-3 and TRBJ2-3; D unclear. Germline lookup yields CDR1 LGHNA and CDR2 YSLEER. The CDR3 totals 16 residues. V was shortened by 0 bases and J by 0 bases, with 10 bases between the two germline ends. CDR3 nucleotides: TGCGCCAGCAGCCAAGATCTTATTAGTAGCACAGATACGCAGTATTTT. The encoded protein is CASSQDLISSTDTQYF.

V gene TRBV30 combines with J gene TRBJ1-2, with D hard to call. Germline V gene data show CDR1 as GTSNPN and CDR2 as SVGIG (reference sequence). CDR3 length equals 16 residues. V lost 1 base and J lost 4, with 19 bases in between. CDR3 coding DNA: TGTGCCTGGAGTGGGGAGCGGGTCCTGACACTCTATGGCTACACCTTC. This translates into CAWSGERVLTLYGYTF.

This clone has only a few counts. The genes are TRBV5-1 and TRBJ2-2, with D perhaps TRBD2 (6 bases). Looked up from germline, CDR1 is SGHRS and CDR2 is YFSETQ. The V gene lost 7 bases and the J gene lost 2 bases, with 18 bases spanning the gap. The length of the CDR3 is 16 residues. The CDR3 sequence: CASRGDLARNTGELFF. The CDR3 DNA is TGCGCCAGCCGGGGAGACCTAGCGAGAAACACCGGGGAGCTGTTTTTT.

The chain is built from TRBV21-1 and TRBJ1-5; TRBD1 is the table's D call and was not checked against the DNA. TRBV21-1 is classified as a pseudogene. The CDR3 runs to 14 residues. The CDR3 loop reads CASSREAGAKPQHF. CDR3 bases: TGTGCCAGCAGCAGAGAGGCAGGGGCAAAGCCCCAGCATTTT.

The chain is built from TRBV5-1 and TRBJ2-5, with a tentative D call TRBD1 (6 bases). Germline loops: CDR1 SGHRS, CDR2 YFSETQ. V was clipped by 5 bases and J by 1 base, with 9 bases between them. CDR3 length: 13 residues. CDR3 sequence: CASSWTVQETQYF. In DNA, the CDR3 is TGCGCCAGCAGTTGGACAGTCCAAGAGACCCAGTACTTC.

The CDR3 sequence is CAVGTSHTDTQYF. DNA for the CDR3: TGTGCCGTAGGGACTAGCCACACGGATACGCAGTATTTT. The chain combines TRBV19 with TRBJ2-3, with 9 positions matching TRBD2. The V gene end was trimmed by 11 bases and the J gene end by 6 bases; junction bases not matched to a gene: 9. CDR3 length equals 13 residues. Germline CDR1 is LNHDA and CDR2 is SQIVND (reference sequence).

The chain links TRBV25-1 to TRBJ1-1, with D perhaps matching TRBD1 (5 bases). V lost 6 bases, J lost 7 bases, and 15 bases lay in between. The CDR3 totals 13 residues. Germline V lookup: CDR1 MGHDK, CDR2 SYGVNS. This CDR3 is CASSRNPGGEAFF. Here the CDR3 DNA reads TGTGCCAGCAGCCGGAACCCGGGGGGTGAAGCTTTCTTT.

V usage is TRBV5-1 and J usage is TRBJ2-4; D unclear. Germline V gene data show CDR1 as SGHRS and CDR2 as YFSETQ. The V gene lost 0 bases and the J gene lost 5 bases, with 12 bases spanning the gap. The CDR3 sequence is 15 residues long. The CDR3 here is CASSLAVTPQNIQYF. The DNA for the CDR3 is TGCGCCAGCAGCTTGGCCGTTACACCCCAAAACATTCAGTACTTC.